The present T cell receptor (beta chain) was sequenced within a study of sequential checkpoint blockade in melanoma. In the study overall: Arm A got nivolumab then ipilimumab; arm B the reverse, 1:1.

Sequencing was performed with immunoSEQ multiplex PCR; in TCRdb, only in-frame clones are kept and a portion is missing. The data contain approximately 26,000 clones, roughly 80% of them singletons. Deletions cut 4 bases from V and 2 bases from J, with 16 bases between. Germline CDR1 is MNHEY and CDR2 is SMNVEV (reference sequence). The CDR3 runs to 16 residues. Treatment of the sample: randomized to nivolumab then ipilimumab (arm A) or the reverse (arm B). The source is a human donor with melanoma. J is TRBJ2-3 and V is TRBV27; D may be TRBD2 (6 bases). This specimen consisted of CD8+ T cells sorted from blood (inferred from file names), obtained from a patient given nivolumab and ipilimumab in sequence. The CDR3 bases are TGTGCCAGCAGTTCGAGAGTAGCGGTAAACACAGATACGCAGTATTTT. This sequence encodes CASSSRVAVNTDTQYF.